The sequence of this T cell receptor beta chain was determined in a study of cytomegalovirus exposure and HLA in healthy donors (dated by TCRdb to the late 2010s). About the full investigation: In an earlier analysis of some 610 of the donors, around 290 Gb of sequence data and 95 million to 130 million unique TCR beta sequences from roughly 180 million T cells were reported. In a later analysis, previously published TCR beta repertoires from several hundred donors were re-analyzed and high-resolution HLA genotyping was added so that TCR occurrence patterns could be studied. About 5 DR-DQ haplotypes were handled as single units for association and clustering, since linkage in the cohort was strong. High-throughput TCR immunosequencing, statistical association of individual TCRs with disease status, and machine learning were combined to predict cytomegalovirus infection status. An early release that covered roughly 600 HLA-typed donors contained 300 to 350 gigabases of sequencing data and tens of millions of unique TCR sequences. The study aimed to test whether cataloging public T cell receptors could reveal signatures of past pathogen exposure. Besides the first cohort of more than 650 subjects, a separate validation cohort made up of 120 different subjects was used. In the later analysis, no new phenotypic data were used to find candidate immune exposures; instead, reliance was placed on TCR beta sequences and their occurrence across donors. Among roughly 400 genotyped donors of the cohort, an average of roughly 230,000 unique TCR beta nucleotide sequences was sequenced per donor, of which about 18% were non-productive. Typing coverage differed by locus: A, B, C, DRB1 and DQB1 were typed in about 620-640 donors, DQA1 in approximately 520, DPA1 in over 600, and DPB1 in approximately 450. Using immunosequencing, the study profiled T cell repertoires from 550 to 750 subjects and related those repertoires to cytomegalovirus serostatus. Class I and class II HLA loci were covered by the typing at four-digit resolution. A later genetic analysis used genome-wide SNP genotypes for about three fifths of the 666 donors, treating that subset as a discovery cohort. Of the roughly 400 genotyped donors, roughly 80% fell in the genetic ancestry cluster associated with self-reported Caucasian donors. An earlier analysis of 587 of the donors applied high-throughput TCR beta sequencing to assess whether each TCR beta V gene segment acted as functional or pseudogenic. Donor age, sex, ethnicity and CMV serostatus were compiled alongside the repertoire data. All discovery cohort repertoires had been generated using a single sequencing platform. Here is what the overall study found, with its caveats: Only TCR beta chains were sequenced in this cohort, and the absence of alpha or paired-chain data limited detectable features. In an earlier analysis of roughly 560 of the donors, most TCR beta V segments were observed in productive rearrangements about 90% or about 30% of the time, broadly matching IMGT annotations. Because HLA typing was missing for some donors at each locus, association tests included only the typed subset. V-gene and J-gene trimming of TCR beta chains was associated with a missense DCLRE1C variant in a later genetic analysis, and the association was replicated in an independent cohort. Several of the top co-occurrence clusters appeared to be linked to parvovirus B19, influenza, CMV and Epstein-Barr virus, according to a later analysis. The 87-base-pair reads could not distinguish some IMGT-functional V segments, including TRBV6-2 and TRBV6-3, so those segments were excluded. Assigning TCR associations to individual alleles was difficult when HLA alleles, especially DR and DQ, strongly co-occurred. It was suggested by the authors that the approach could potentially be generalized to other disease states and immunological phenotypes. The only immune exposure information available for the cohort was CMV serostatus. Linkage disequilibrium might explain the correlated functional status among segregating V segments, but an unknown experimental factor could not be excluded. In a later analysis, 16,951 TCR beta sequences were associated with specific HLA alleles at a false discovery rate of 0.05. Three of the identified cytomegalovirus-associated TCR beta chains were confirmed in vitro to be specific for cytomegalovirus antigens. In a later analysis, the rate of TCR association differed among HLA loci, with DRB1 alleles having the most associated TCRs and HLA-C alleles having the fewest. A cluster of highly shared sequence variants was judged likely to represent a technical artifact of the sequencing pipeline. In a later analysis, HLA-associated TCR beta chains were found to be more clonally expanded and to have lower generation probabilities than equally common non-associated chains. The classifier was reported to diagnose cytomegalovirus status with high specificity and sensitivity in both the original cohort and the validation cohort. A later genetic analysis reported fewer N-insertions in productive TCRs among donors in an Asian-associated ancestry cluster than the roughly 620-donor mean. The presence/absence analyses assumed that sequencing depth was roughly uniform across donors, and that assumption may not be true. Across donors, most TCR sequences were observed very rarely, whereas some public TCRs were present in many individuals. The earlier analysis of almost 600 of the donors excluded some 16 rarely observed V segments, including chromosome 9 orphons, because counts were too low. A further reported finding was that TCR beta sequences accurately predicted the HLA-A and HLA-B alleles for most subjects in the first cohort. A later analysis found that most CMV-associated TCR beta chains appeared HLA-restricted, with HLA associations seemingly driven largely by CMV exposure. In the study, about 150 TCR beta chains were listed as associated with cytomegalovirus.

The cohort comprised several hundred healthy bone marrow donors. At the time of sampling, all cohort members were nominally healthy, though unrecorded immune exposures were likely present. The donor was CMV seronegative and belonged to the group of 352 seronegative cohort members. A peripheral blood sample was collected from each donor, and TCR beta sequencing was performed on peripheral blood mononuclear cells. The Qiagen DNeasy Blood Extraction Kit was used to extract genomic DNA from the blood cell samples. From cysteine to phenylalanine, the CDR3 is 15 amino acids long. Kept here is only the CDR3 DNA, which spans 45 bases and is read in frame from base 1. CDR1 SQVTM and CDR2 ANQGSEA are derived from the germline V gene. Between the V and J ends, shortened by 6 bases and 0 bases respectively, the junction contains 17 bases. On this clone: Its antigen is still unknown. The record has no base qualities; no much larger clone is one base away.

The library came from the immunoSEQ multiplex PCR assay. A mixture of 60 forward primers for TCR Vbeta segments and 13 reverse primers for TCR Jbeta segments was used in the multiplex PCR. Amplification of the CDR3 region of rearranged TCR beta genes was performed with a multiplex PCR assay on genomic DNA. On the Illumina HiSeq System, the amplified TCR beta libraries were sequenced as 87-base-pair reads. The published analysis was carried out like this. A later analysis counted tens of millions of unique TCR beta chains across the 650 to 700 repertoires, and around 9.9 million of these chains were shared by at least two donors. Raw reads were error-corrected and collapsed into unique sequences with a nearest-neighbor algorithm that merged closely related sequences to remove PCR and sequencing errors. Alignment of CDR3 sequences to IMGT reference sequences was used to assign V, D and J gene segments. Each retained sequence needed at least a six-nucleotide match to both a V gene segment and a J gene segment. A rearrangement counted as productive if the CDR3 had no stop codons and remained in frame with V and J, and every other rearrangement counted as non-productive. CDR3 was defined by IMGT convention, running from the second conserved V-encoded cysteine to the conserved J-encoded phenylalanine. The earlier analysis of 500 to 600 of the donors excluded sequences that lacked an unambiguous match to a single V gene segment. An earlier analysis of 450 to 650 of the donors called V segments functional above 56.7% productive rearrangements and segregating when the between-donor standard deviation exceeded 5%. To diagnose cytomegalovirus status from the catalog of TCR beta chain sequences, a statistical classification framework was built. In a later analysis, V and J genes were assigned by comparing TCR nucleotide sequences against IMGT/GENE-DB human TR gene sequences. In a later analysis, CDR3 sequences and most-parsimonious VDJ recombination scenarios were assigned using the TCRdist pipeline. A later analysis defined each TCR beta chain by its CDR3 amino acid sequence plus V-gene family, and excluded reads lacking a unique V-gene family. As a way to deal with suspected cross-contamination and a sequencing artifact, a later analysis dropped under 600 nucleotide sequences that were highly shared and had low generation probability. In a later analysis, a clonal expansion index was calculated for each public chain from normalized within-repertoire ranks of inferred template counts. In a later analysis, generation probabilities were computed using a VDJ recombination model fitted to out-of-frame rearrangements, and the results were checked against IGoR. A later analysis scored TCR-TCR, TCR-HLA and TCR-CMV co-occurrence with hypergeometric tests, applying a repertoire-size bias correction to TCR pairs. To estimate false discovery rates, a later analysis permuted the HLA or CMV assignments 20 times. A later analysis grouped co-occurring TCRs with DBSCAN, adding TCRdist sequence similarity when clustering within HLA-allele-positive subsets. Repertoires with fewer than 30,000 or more than 120,000 public chains were left out of co-occurrence clustering, as were a handful of repertoires with anomalous nucleotide sharing. The table comes from immuneACCESS by way of TCRdb, which keeps in-frame sequences with V and J called. Part of the clones is missing from these tables; in studies checked, under half for an unresolved V gene and the rest for unknown reasons. That table furnishes V, J and clone size, whereas the DNA furnished D and trimming. The sample table records approximately 93,000 clones; more than 70% of these occur just once. Clones ranked in the top ten supply about 3.8% of the sample.

This clonotype was sampled from a woman aged 40 to 49 in good health and CMV-seronegative. The rearranged segments are TRBV29-1 and TRBJ1-2; D gene: possibly TRBD1, on 6 matching bases. What was sequenced was PBMCs. The nucleotide sequence is given as TGCAGCGTCCTGGGGCAGGGGAGACCTAACTATGGCTACACCTTC. Its protein reads: CSVLGQGRPNYGYTF.